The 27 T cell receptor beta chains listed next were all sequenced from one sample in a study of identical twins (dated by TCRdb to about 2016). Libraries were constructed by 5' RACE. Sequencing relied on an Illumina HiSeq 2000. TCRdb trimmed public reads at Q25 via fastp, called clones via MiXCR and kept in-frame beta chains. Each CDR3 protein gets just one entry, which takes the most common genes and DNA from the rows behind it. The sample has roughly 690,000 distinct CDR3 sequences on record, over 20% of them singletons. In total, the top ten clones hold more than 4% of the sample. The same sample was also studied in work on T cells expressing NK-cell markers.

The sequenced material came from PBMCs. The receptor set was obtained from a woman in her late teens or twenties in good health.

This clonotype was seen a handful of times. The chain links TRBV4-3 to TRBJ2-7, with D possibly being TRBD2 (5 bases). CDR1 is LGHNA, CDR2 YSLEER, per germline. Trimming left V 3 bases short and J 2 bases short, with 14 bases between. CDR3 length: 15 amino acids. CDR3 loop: CASSHEVGVTYEQYF. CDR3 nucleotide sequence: TGCGCCAGCAGCCACGAGGTCGGGGTTACCTACGAGCAGTACTTC.

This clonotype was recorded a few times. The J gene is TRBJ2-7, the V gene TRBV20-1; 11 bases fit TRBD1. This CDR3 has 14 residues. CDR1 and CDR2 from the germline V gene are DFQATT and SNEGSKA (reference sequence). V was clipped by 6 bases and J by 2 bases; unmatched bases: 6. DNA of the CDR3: TGCAGTGCAACGGACAGGGGGCTCCCCTACGAGCAGTACTTC. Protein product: CSATDRGLPYEQYF.

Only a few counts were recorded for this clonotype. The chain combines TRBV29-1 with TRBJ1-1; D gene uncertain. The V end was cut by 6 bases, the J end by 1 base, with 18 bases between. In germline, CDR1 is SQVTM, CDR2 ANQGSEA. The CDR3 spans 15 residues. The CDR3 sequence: CSVADRPRPNTEAFF. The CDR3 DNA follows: TGCAGCGTAGCGGACCGTCCTAGACCGAACACTGAAGCTTTCTTT.

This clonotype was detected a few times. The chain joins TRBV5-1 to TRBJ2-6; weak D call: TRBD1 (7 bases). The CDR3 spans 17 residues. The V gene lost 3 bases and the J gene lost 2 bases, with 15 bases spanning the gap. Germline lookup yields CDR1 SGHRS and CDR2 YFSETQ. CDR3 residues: CASSSAGQQAGANVLTF. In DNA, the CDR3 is TGCGCCAGCAGCTCCGCGGGACAGCAAGCTGGGGCCAACGTCCTGACTTTC.

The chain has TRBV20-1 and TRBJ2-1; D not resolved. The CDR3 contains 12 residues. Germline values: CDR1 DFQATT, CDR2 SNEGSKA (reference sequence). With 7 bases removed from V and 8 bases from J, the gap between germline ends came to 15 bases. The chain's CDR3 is CSVVNEPDEQFF. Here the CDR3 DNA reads TGCAGTGTAGTAAACGAGCCCGATGAGCAGTTCTTC.

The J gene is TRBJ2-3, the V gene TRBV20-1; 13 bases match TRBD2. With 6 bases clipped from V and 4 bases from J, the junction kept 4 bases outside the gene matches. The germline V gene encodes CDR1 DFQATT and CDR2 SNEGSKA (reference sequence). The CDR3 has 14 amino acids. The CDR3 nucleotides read TGCAGTGCAGGACTAGCGGGAGCTGCAGATACGCAGTATTTT. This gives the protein CSAGLAGAADTQYF.

For the CDR3, the DNA is TGCGCCAGCAGCCTTAGCGGGAGGGCCCGGGAGACCCAGTACTTC. It encodes CASSLSGRARETQYF. The chain links TRBV4-3 to TRBJ2-5, with 11 bases lining up with TRBD2. V shed 4 bases and J 5 bases; nucleotides not matched to a gene: 6. This CDR3 is built from 15 residues. Per germline, CDR1 LGHNA and CDR2 YSLEER.

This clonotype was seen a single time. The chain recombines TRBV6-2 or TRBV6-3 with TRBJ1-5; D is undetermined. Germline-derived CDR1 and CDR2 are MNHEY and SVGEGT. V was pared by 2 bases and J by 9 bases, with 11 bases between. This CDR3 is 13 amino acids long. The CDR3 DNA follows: TGTGCCAGCAGTTACGGGGTACTGGGGCCCCAGCATTTT. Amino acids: CASSYGVLGPQHF.

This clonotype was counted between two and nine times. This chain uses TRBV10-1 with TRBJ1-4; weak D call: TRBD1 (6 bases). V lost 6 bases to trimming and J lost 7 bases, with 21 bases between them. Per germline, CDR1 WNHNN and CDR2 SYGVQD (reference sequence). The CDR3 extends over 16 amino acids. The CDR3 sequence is CASSGPPRQESEKLFF. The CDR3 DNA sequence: TGCGCCAGCAGCGGACCCCCTCGACAGGAGAGTGAAAAACTGTTTTTT.

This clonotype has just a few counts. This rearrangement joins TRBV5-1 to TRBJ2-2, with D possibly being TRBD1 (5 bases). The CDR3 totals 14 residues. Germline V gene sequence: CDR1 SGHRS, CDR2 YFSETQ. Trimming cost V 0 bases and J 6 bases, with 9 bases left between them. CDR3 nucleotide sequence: TGCGCCAGCAGCTTGGGGGGCGCGTCCGGGGAGCTGTTTTTT. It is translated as CASSLGGASGELFF. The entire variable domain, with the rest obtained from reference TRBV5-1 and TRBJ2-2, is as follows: KAGVTQTPRYLIKTRGQQVTLSCSPISGHRSVSWYQQTPGQGLQFLFEYFSETQRNKGNFPGRFSGRQFSNSRSEMNVSTLELGDSALYLCASSLGGASGELFFGEGSRLTVL.

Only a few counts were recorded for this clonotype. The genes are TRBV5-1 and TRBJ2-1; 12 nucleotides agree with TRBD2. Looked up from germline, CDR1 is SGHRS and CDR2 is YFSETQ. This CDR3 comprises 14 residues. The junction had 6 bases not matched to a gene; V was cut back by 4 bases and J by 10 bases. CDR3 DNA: TGCGCCAGCAGCCCCAGACTAGCGGGAGACGAGCAGTTCTTC. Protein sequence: CASSPRLAGDEQFF.

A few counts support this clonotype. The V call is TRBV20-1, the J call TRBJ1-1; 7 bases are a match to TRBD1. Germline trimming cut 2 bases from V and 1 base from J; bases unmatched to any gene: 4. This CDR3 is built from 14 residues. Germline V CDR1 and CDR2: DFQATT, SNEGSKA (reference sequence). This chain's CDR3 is CSARTGTANTEAFF. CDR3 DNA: TGCAGTGCTAGAACCGGGACAGCGAACACTGAAGCTTTCTTT.

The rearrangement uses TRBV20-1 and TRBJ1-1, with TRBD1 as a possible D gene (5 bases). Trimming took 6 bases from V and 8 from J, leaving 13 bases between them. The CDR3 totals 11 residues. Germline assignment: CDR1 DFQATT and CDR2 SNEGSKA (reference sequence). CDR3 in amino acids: CSAKRGGEAFF. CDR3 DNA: TGCAGTGCAAAACGGGGCGGCGAAGCTTTCTTT.

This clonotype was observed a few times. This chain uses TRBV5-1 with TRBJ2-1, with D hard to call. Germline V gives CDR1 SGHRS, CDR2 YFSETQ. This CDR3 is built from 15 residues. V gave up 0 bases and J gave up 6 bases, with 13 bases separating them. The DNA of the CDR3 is TGCGCCAGCAGCTTGGAACGGGCGTCCATCAATGAGCAGTTCTTC. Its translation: CASSLERASINEQFF. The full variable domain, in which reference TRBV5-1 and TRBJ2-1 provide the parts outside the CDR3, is KAGVTQTPRYLIKTRGQQVTLSCSPISGHRSVSWYQQTPGQGLQFLFEYFSETQRNKGNFPGRFSGRQFSNSRSEMNVSTLELGDSALYLCASSLERASINEQFFGPGTRLTVL.

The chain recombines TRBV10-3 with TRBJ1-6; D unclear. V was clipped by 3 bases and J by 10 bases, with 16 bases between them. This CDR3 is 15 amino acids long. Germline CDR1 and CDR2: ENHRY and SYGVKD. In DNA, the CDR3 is TGTGCCATCAGTGATCCCCGGTCCCAATACTCACCCCTCCACTTT. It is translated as CAISDPRSQYSPLHF.

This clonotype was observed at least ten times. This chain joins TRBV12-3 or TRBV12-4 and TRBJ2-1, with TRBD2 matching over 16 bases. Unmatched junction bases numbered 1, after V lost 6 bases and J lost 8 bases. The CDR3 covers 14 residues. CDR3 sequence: CASRGTSGRDEQFF. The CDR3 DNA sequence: TGTGCCAGCAGAGGGACTAGCGGGAGGGATGAGCAGTTCTTC.

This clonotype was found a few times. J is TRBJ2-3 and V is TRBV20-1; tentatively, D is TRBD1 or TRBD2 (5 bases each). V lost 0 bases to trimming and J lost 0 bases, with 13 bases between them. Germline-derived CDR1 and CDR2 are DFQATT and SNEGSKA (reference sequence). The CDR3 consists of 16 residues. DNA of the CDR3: TGCAGTGCTAGAGATCCGGGACCTTATAGCACAGATACGCAGTATTTT. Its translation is CSARDPGPYSTDTQYF.

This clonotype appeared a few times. CDR3 loop: CSARDLGERGYGYTF. CDR3 coding DNA: TGCAGTGCTAGAGATCTTGGGGAGCGGGGCTATGGCTACACCTTC. The rearrangement joins TRBV20-1 to TRBJ1-2; the D is unclear. The CDR3 contains 15 residues. Germline V gives CDR1 DFQATT, CDR2 SNEGSKA (reference sequence). V lost 0 bases, J lost 4 bases, and 15 bases lay in between.

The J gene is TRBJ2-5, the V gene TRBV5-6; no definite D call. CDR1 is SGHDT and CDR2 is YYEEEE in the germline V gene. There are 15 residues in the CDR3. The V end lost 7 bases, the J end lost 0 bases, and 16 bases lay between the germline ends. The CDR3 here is CASGRGLGDQETQYF. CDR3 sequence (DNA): TGTGCCAGCGGCCGCGGTCTTGGGGACCAAGAGACCCAGTACTTC.

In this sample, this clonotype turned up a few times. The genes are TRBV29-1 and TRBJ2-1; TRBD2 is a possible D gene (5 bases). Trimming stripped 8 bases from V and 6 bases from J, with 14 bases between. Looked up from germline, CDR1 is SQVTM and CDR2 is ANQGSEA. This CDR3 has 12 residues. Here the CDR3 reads CSPQTLANEQFF. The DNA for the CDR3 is TGCAGCCCTCAAACCCTAGCCAATGAGCAGTTCTTC.

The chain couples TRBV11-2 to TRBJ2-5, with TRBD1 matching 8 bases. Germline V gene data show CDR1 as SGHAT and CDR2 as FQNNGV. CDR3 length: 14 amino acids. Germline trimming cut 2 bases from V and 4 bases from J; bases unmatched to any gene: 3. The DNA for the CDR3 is TGTGCCAGCAGCTTACCACAGGGGGGAGAGACCCAGTACTTC. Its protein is CASSLPQGGETQYF.

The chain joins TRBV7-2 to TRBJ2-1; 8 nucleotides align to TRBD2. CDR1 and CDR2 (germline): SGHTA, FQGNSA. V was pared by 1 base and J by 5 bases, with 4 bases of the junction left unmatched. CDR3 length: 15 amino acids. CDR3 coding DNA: TGTGCCAGCAGCTTAGGCGGGAGGCCGAACAATGAGCAGTTCTTC. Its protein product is CASSLGGRPNNEQFF.

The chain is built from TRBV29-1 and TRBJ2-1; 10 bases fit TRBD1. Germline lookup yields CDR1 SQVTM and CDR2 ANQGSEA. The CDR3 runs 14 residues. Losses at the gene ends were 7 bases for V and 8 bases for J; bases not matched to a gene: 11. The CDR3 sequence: CSAWGQGLRDEQFF. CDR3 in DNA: TGCAGCGCCTGGGGACAGGGGCTTAGGGATGAGCAGTTCTTC.

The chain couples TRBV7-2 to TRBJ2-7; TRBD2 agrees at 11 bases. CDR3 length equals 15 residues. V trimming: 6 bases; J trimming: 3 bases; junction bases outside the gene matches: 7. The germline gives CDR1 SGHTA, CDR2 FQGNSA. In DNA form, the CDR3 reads TGTGCCAGCAGACTAACTAGCGGGAGTATCTACGAGCAGTACTTC. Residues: CASRLTSGSIYEQYF.

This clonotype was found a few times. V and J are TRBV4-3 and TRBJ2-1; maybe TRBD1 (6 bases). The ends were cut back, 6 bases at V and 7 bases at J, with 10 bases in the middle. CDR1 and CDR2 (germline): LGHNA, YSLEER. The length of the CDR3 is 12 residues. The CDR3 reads CASSTQGNEQFF. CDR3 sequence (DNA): TGCGCCAGCAGTACACAGGGAAATGAGCAGTTCTTC.

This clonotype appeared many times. CDR3 coding DNA: TGTGCCAGCAGCGTAGTTGGCACAGATACGCAGTATTTT. It codes for CASSVVGTDTQYF. The gene calls are TRBV9 and TRBJ2-3; D gene uncertain. V was shortened by 0 bases and J by 1 base, with 3 bases between the two germline ends. This CDR3 is 13 amino acids long. The germline CDR1 and CDR2 sequences are SGDLS and YYNGEE.

The DNA of the CDR3 is TGTGCCACCAGGCGAGCTAGCGGGAGTCTGAACGAGCAGTACTTC. Its protein product is CATRRASGSLNEQYF. The chain carries TRBV15 and TRBJ2-7; 10 bases agree with TRBD2. V shed 6 bases and J 5 bases; nucleotides not matched to a gene: 10. This CDR3 contains 15 residues. Germline V gives CDR1 LNHNV, CDR2 YYDKDF (reference sequence).